The 28 T cell receptor beta chains listed next were all sequenced from one sample in a study of T cells in Graves' hyperthyroidism and ophthalmopathy. There were TCR beta CDR3 regions amplified from RNA transcripts. RT-PCR in the first round (using the HTBI primer set) targeted the TCR CDR3. MiXCR, applied by TCRdb to the multiplex PCR reads, yields one record per CDR3 protein. The data contain 600,000 to 650,000 distinct CDR3 sequences, roughly 15% of them singletons. The sample was blood. Every receptor here comes from a woman under 40 with Graves' hyperthyroidism.

J is TRBJ2-7 and V is TRBV25-1; tentative D call: TRBD1 (5 bases). V was trimmed by 6 bases and J by 2 bases, leaving 14 bases between them. The germline V gene has CDR1 MGHDK and CDR2 SYGVNS. The length of the CDR3 is 14 residues. Here the CDR3 DNA reads TGTGCCAGCAGCCCCCGACAGACGACCTACGAGCAGTACTTC. Amino acid sequence: CASSPRQTTYEQYF.

This clonotype was recorded a few times. A much larger clone lies a single base off, so this may be a read error. The chain recombines TRBV12-3 or TRBV12-4 with TRBJ2-5, with D uncertain. The CDR3 is 14 residues long. DNA for the CDR3: TGTGCCAGCAGTTTTAATGCCGGCCAAGAGGCCCAGTACTTC. This translates into CASSFNAGQEAQYF.

The gene calls are TRBV24-1 and TRBJ2-5; D possibly corresponds to TRBD2 (7 bases). Matching the DNA end better, TRBJ2-1 makes the J call doubtful. The CDR3 is 11 amino acids. Germline V gene lookup returns CDR1 KGHDR and CDR2 SFDVKD. CDR3 protein: CATQGGGTQFF. CDR3 DNA: TGTGCCACCCAGGGAGGGGGAACCCAGTTCTTC.

This clonotype has only one observation. A much bigger clone sits one base away, suggesting this may be a read error. The chain combines TRBV28 with TRBJ2-5; D perhaps matches TRBD1 (6 bases). In germline, CDR1 is MDHEN, CDR2 SYDVKM. The CDR3 length is 14 residues. This CDR3 reads CTSSFNVDRGNWYF. The CDR3 DNA reads as TGTACCAGCAGTTTTAATGTGGACAGAGGAAATTGGTACTTC.

Points on this clonotype: This is likely a read error, given that the CDR3 carries no conserved phenylalanine or tryptophan at its end. The gene calls are TRBV9 and TRBJ1-4; unclear D gene. The CDR3 spans 15 residues. The V gene lost 0 bases and the J gene lost 6 bases, with 12 bases spanning the gap. The germline V gene encodes CDR1 SGDLS and CDR2 YYNGEE. CDR3 amino acids: CASSVASNLHEKLFS. The DNA for the CDR3 is TGTGCCAGCAGCGTAGCATCCAATTTGCATGAAAAACTGTTTTCT.

This clonotype was seen a handful of times. V and J are TRBV20-1 and TRBJ2-6; D possibly corresponds to TRBD1 (6 bases). Germline CDR1 is DFQATT and CDR2 is SNEGSKA (reference sequence). V was cut by 4 bases and J by 3 bases, with 16 bases left in between. The CDR3 spans 16 residues. In DNA form, the CDR3 reads TGCAGTGCTAAGCTAACAGGGCCTTTTGGGGCCAACGTCCTGACTTTC. Protein product: CSAKLTGPFGANVLTF.

This clonotype was observed at least ten times. This chain connects TRBV9 to TRBJ2-3, with D hard to call. The CDR3 spans 12 residues. Germline values: CDR1 SGDLS, CDR2 YYNGEE. The V gene lost 4 bases and the J gene lost 4 bases, with 7 bases spanning the gap. The CDR3 sequence is CASSPNSDTQYF. The CDR3 nucleotides read TGTGCCAGCAGCCCAAACTCAGATACGCAGTATTTT.

The chain combines TRBV5-1 with TRBJ2-3; 11 nucleotides agree with TRBD2. Germline-derived CDR1 and CDR2 are SGHRS and YFSETQ. Losses at the gene ends were 4 bases for V and 4 bases for J; bases not matched to a gene: 5. The CDR3 covers 15 residues. The CDR3 DNA follows: TGCGCCAGCAGCCATGCGGGACTAGCGGCAGATACGCAGTATTTT. Translated: CASSHAGLAADTQYF.

This clonotype appeared many times. The chain carries TRBV11-2 and TRBJ1-1; D is perhaps TRBD1 (6 bases). CDR3 length: 15 amino acids. V shed 4 bases and J shed 4 bases, with 16 bases lying between them. Germline V gene data show CDR1 as SGHAT and CDR2 as FQNNGV. The CDR3 nucleotides read TGTGCCAGCAGCTCACTACAGGGCCGAAGCACTGAAGCTTTCTTT. As protein: CASSSLQGRSTEAFF.

This clonotype was recorded at least ten times. CDR3 loop: CASSLNLRRLGLRGTDNEQFF. The CDR3 nucleotides read TGTGCCAGCAGTTTAAATCTAAGGAGGCTTGGACTCAGGGGGACCGACAATGAGCAGTTCTTC. The chain links TRBV12-3 or TRBV12-4 to TRBJ2-1, with 7 bases fitting TRBD1. V was pared by 2 bases and J by 5 bases, with 24 bases of the junction left unmatched. There are 21 residues in the CDR3.

This clonotype was detected ten times or more. The rearrangement uses TRBV7-3 and TRBJ2-1; 7 bases map to TRBD2. Germline V gives CDR1 SGHTA, CDR2 FQGTGA. CDR3 length: 17 amino acids. The V and J ends lost 4 bases and 1 base, in that order; junction bases with no gene match: 10. CDR3 bases: TGTGCCAGCAGCTCCCCCGCGGGGGTCGGGTCCTACAATGAGCAGTTCTTC. Its translation: CASSSPAGVGSYNEQFF.

This chain links TRBV7-2 with TRBJ2-1; no clear D gene. The CDR3 is 15 residues long. Looked up from germline, CDR1 is SGHTA and CDR2 is FQGNSA. Trimming shortened V by 2 bases and J by 0 bases, and 8 bases separated the two germline ends. CDR3 protein: CASSLLRPSYNEQFF. Written as DNA, the CDR3 is TGTGCCAGCAGCTTACTTCGACCCTCCTACAATGAGCAGTTCTTC.

The chain links TRBV2 to TRBJ1-2; D gene uncertain. The CDR3 loop spans 12 amino acids. Germline lookup yields CDR1 SNHLY and CDR2 FYNNEI. The ends were cut back, 9 bases at V and 2 bases at J, with 10 bases in the middle. The CDR3 is CARLSDNYGYTF. In DNA, the CDR3 is TGTGCCAGACTATCGGACAACTATGGCTACACCTTC. The full variable domain, in which reference TRBV2 and TRBJ1-2 provide the parts outside the CDR3, is EPEVTQTPSHQVTQMGQEVILRCVPISNHLYFYWYRQILGQKVEFLVSFYNNEISEKSEIFDDQFSVERPDGSNFTLKIRSTKLEDSAMYFCARLSDNYGYTFGSGTRLTVV.

This clonotype was detected only a few times. CDR3 nucleotide sequence: TGTGCCAGCAGCCAAGGAGAAGGGGTAGGGGCTTTCTTT. Protein sequence: CASSQGEGVGAFF. The rearrangement uses TRBV7-9 and TRBJ1-1, with a possible D match to TRBD1 (5 bases). Germline V gives CDR1 SEHNR, CDR2 FQNEAQ (reference sequence). V was clipped by 5 bases and J by 11 bases, with 18 bases between them. CDR3 length equals 13 residues.

This clonotype was counted a few times. V gene TRBV15 combines with J gene TRBJ2-2; D remains ambiguous. Germline V gene sequence: CDR1 LNHNV, CDR2 YYDKDF (reference sequence). The CDR3 is made up of 14 amino acids. Trimming pared 5 bases from V and 6 bases from J, leaving 13 bases between. The CDR3 bases are TGTGCCACCAGCCGCGACGTGGGTCCCGGGGAGCTGTTTTTT. As protein: CATSRDVGPGELFF.

This clonotype was detected ten times or more. The rearrangement joins TRBV3-1 to TRBJ1-6; D call uncertain. Trimming removed 3 bases at V and 5 bases at J, with 8 bases between. The germline gives CDR1 LGHDT, CDR2 YNNKEL (reference sequence). This CDR3 comprises 14 residues. The CDR3 DNA reads TGTGCCAGCAGCCACGTGGCAGATAATTCACCCCTCCACTTT. Amino acids: CASSHVADNSPLHF. The full variable domain, with the rest looked up from reference TRBV3-1 and TRBJ1-6, is DTAVSQTPKYLVTQMGNDKSIKCEQNLGHDTMYWYKQDSKKFLKIMFSYNNKELIINETVPNRFSPKSPDKAHLNLHINSLELGDSAVYFCASSHVADNSPLHFGNGTRLTVT.

In its sample, this clonotype was seen many times. This chain uses TRBV7-2 with TRBJ2-3; no definite D call. The V end lost 3 bases, the J end lost 6 bases, and 10 bases lay between the germline ends. The CDR3 has 13 residues. The germline V gene encodes CDR1 SGHTA and CDR2 FQGNSA. CDR3 amino acids: CASSFWRADTQYF. The CDR3 DNA follows: TGTGCCAGCAGCTTCTGGAGAGCGGATACGCAGTATTTT.

Many counts were recorded for this clonotype. The chain has TRBV27 and TRBJ2-2; D gene unclear. V gave up 5 bases and J gave up 1 base, with 11 bases separating them. The CDR3 loop spans 15 amino acids. Germline CDR1 and CDR2: MNHEY and SMNVEV (reference sequence). In nucleotides, the CDR3 is TGTGCCAGCAGTACTGTACGGTGGAACACCGGGGAGCTGTTTTTT. It encodes CASSTVRWNTGELFF.

This clonotype showed up many times. The V and J genes are TRBV3-1 and TRBJ1-4; D is ambiguous. Trimming left V 3 bases short and J 8 bases short, with 7 bases between. Germline V gives CDR1 LGHDT, CDR2 YNNKEL (reference sequence). The CDR3 spans 12 residues. CDR3 sequence reads: CASSQMEEKLFF. The CDR3 nucleotides are TGTGCCAGCAGCCAGATGGAGGAAAAACTGTTTTTT.

The chain is built from TRBV13 and TRBJ2-2; 11 bases align to TRBD2. This CDR3 is 16 amino acids long. Germline CDR1 and CDR2: PRHDT and FYEKMQ (reference sequence). V gave up 5 bases and J gave up 6 bases; unmatched junction bases: 8. In DNA form, the CDR3 reads TGTGCCAGCAGCACACGACTAGCGGGACCGTCCGGGGAGCTGTTTTTT. Its translation: CASSTRLAGPSGELFF.

This rearrangement joins TRBV28 to TRBJ2-1; 9 bases are shared with TRBD1. This CDR3 comprises 14 residues. The germline gives CDR1 MDHEN, CDR2 SYDVKM. J gave up 7 bases and V 7 bases, and 8 bases lay outside the gene matches. DNA of the CDR3: TGTGCCAGCATCCTACAGGGGGCGCGTAATGAGCAGTTCTTC. It is translated as CASILQGARNEQFF.

CDR3 residues: CASSPGRGNKAQPQHF. The CDR3, as DNA: TGTGCCAGTAGTCCGGGGCGGGGGAATAAGGCTCAGCCCCAGCATTTT. This chain links TRBV19 with TRBJ1-5; a weak D match, TRBD1 (5 bases). Germline-derived CDR1 and CDR2 are LNHDA and SQIVND (reference sequence). The CDR3 is 16 amino acids. Trimming shortened V by 5 bases and J by 6 bases, and 20 bases separated the two germline ends. Together with reference TRBV19 and TRBJ1-5, the CDR3 gives the full variable domain: DGGITQSPKYLFRKEGQNVTLSCEQNLNHDAMYWYRQDPGQGLRLIYYSQIVNDFQKGDIAEGYSVSREKKESFPLTVTSAQKNPTAFYLCASSPGRGNKAQPQHFGDGTRLSIL.

Concerning this clonotype itself: Being one base from a much bigger clone, this may be a read error. This sequence joins TRBV7-2 and TRBJ2-1; either TRBD1 or TRBD2 may supply D (5 bases each). This CDR3 region has 12 residues. The germline V gene has CDR1 SGHTA and CDR2 FQGNSA. The chain's CDR3 is CAGSPLRGEQFF. In nucleotides, the CDR3 is TGTGCCGGCAGCCCCCTCCGGGGCGAGCAGTTCTTC.

In nucleotides, the CDR3 is TGTGCCGGCACCCTCAAAAATAGCAATCAGCCCCAGCATTTT. Encoded protein: CAGTLKNSNQPQHF. V usage is TRBV6-2 or TRBV6-3 and J usage is TRBJ1-5; D is ambiguous. The CDR3 has 14 residues. Germline V lookup: CDR1 MNHEY, CDR2 SVGEGT. The ends were cut back, 11 bases at V and 0 bases at J, with 14 bases in the middle.

In this sample, this clonotype turned up a few times. The V gene is TRBV20-1, the J gene TRBJ1-6, with D perhaps matching TRBD1 (6 bases). The CDR3 spans 13 residues. CDR1 and CDR2 (germline): DFQATT, SNEGSKA (reference sequence). V was pared by 6 bases and J by 2 bases, with 8 bases between. Here the CDR3 DNA reads TGCAGTGCCAGACAGGCCTATAATTCACCCCTCCACTTT. Protein: CSARQAYNSPLHF.

The sample holds many counts of this clonotype. One junction end disagrees with the germline gene, perhaps due to a read error. V and J are TRBV27 and TRBJ2-1; possible D gene TRBD2, 5 bases. Germline lookup yields CDR1 MNHEY and CDR2 SMNVEV (reference sequence). The CDR3 covers 16 residues. Here the CDR3 DNA reads TGTGCCAGCAGTTTCGACTACCGCTCATCCTACAATGGGCAGTTCTTC. Protein product: CASSFDYRSSYNGQFF.

The sample holds many counts of this clonotype. This chain joins TRBV7-8 and TRBJ2-3, with TRBD2 identical over 8 bases. V trimming: 4 bases; J trimming: 6 bases; junction bases outside the gene matches: 9. The V gene's germline CDR1 is SGHVS and CDR2 FQNEAQ. The CDR3 has 15 amino acids. CDR3: CASSSRAGAGDTQYF. The CDR3 nucleotides are TGTGCCAGCAGCTCAAGAGCGGGAGCAGGGGATACGCAGTATTTT.

This clonotype was counted once. A single base separates this from a much larger clone, so it may be a read error. The chain couples TRBV6-1 to TRBJ2-1, with 12 positions matching TRBD2. Germline assignment: CDR1 MNHNS and CDR2 SASEGT. The CDR3 loop spans 13 amino acids. The CDR3 reads CASRLAGGDDQFF. Here the CDR3 DNA reads TGTGCCAGCAGACTAGCGGGAGGCGATGATCAGTTCTTC.